The 22 T cell receptor beta chains reported below all come from one sample, sequenced in a study of OX40 agonist ivuxolimab in advanced cancers. Profiling relied on immunoSEQ multiplex PCR, and the TCRdb table lists in-frame clones only, not all of them. Of about 58,000 clones listed, over 65% are singletons. The sample here was CD4+ or CD8+ T cells sorted from blood, taken in a trial of the OX40 agonist ivuxolimab. The source of these receptors is an adult with an advanced solid tumor such as melanoma, head and neck, liver or kidney cancer.

The rearrangement links TRBV11-2 to TRBJ2-7; 7 bases fit TRBD1. From germline, CDR1 is SGHAT and CDR2 FQNNGV. This CDR3 is 14 amino acids long. V was clipped by 6 bases and J by 5 bases; unmatched bases: 10. CDR3: CASRPDRAIHEQYF. CDR3 DNA: TGTGCCAGCAGGCCAGACAGGGCTATCCACGAGCAGTACTTC. Full variable domain (remainder filled in from reference TRBV11-2 and TRBJ2-7): EAGVAQSPRYKIIEKRQSVAFWCNPISGHATLYWYQQILGQGPKLLIQFQNNGVVDDSQLPKDRFSAERLKGVDSTLKIQPAKLEDSAVYLCASRPDRAIHEQYFGPGTRLTVT.

This sequence joins TRBV6-5 and TRBJ1-1; no definite D call. The CDR3 sequence is 12 residues long. V was pared by 2 bases and J by 8 bases, with 9 bases between. Looked up from germline, CDR1 is MNHEY and CDR2 is SVGAGI. CDR3 sequence: CASSYGSREAFF. CDR3 DNA: TGTGCCAGCAGTTACGGTTCAAGGGAAGCTTTCTTT.

The CDR3 sequence is CASKLTLSNYGYTF. CDR3 nucleotides: TGCGCCAGCAAACTTACCCTATCTAACTATGGCTACACCTTC. The gene calls are TRBV5-1 and TRBJ1-2, with no clear D. Trimming took 6 bases from V and 0 from J, leaving 12 bases between them. Germline-derived CDR1 and CDR2 are SGHRS and YFSETQ. The CDR3 runs 14 residues.

The rearrangement links TRBV6-6 to TRBJ2-5; no firm D call. The CDR3 contains 13 residues. Germline V gene data show CDR1 as MNHNY and CDR2 as SVGAGI (reference sequence). V lost 2 bases and J 14 bases, leaving 18 bases between the germline ends. CDR3 residues: CASSYEALSRRYF. CDR3 sequence (DNA): TGTGCCAGCAGTTACGAGGCGCTATCGAGGCGATACTTC.

This chain links TRBV7-3 with TRBJ1-1; tentatively, D is TRBD1 (6 bases). In germline, CDR1 is SGHTA, CDR2 FQGTGA. CDR3 length: 13 amino acids. With 5 bases removed from V and 3 bases from J, the gap between germline ends came to 10 bases. The CDR3 protein is CASSLQGYTEAFF. CDR3 DNA: TGTGCCAGCAGCCTACAGGGATACACTGAAGCTTTCTTT.

CDR3 DNA sequence: TGTGCCAGCACCCTCGAGGGGTACGAGCAGTACTTC. Translated: CASTLEGYEQYF. J is TRBJ2-7 and V is TRBV6-5; D could derive from TRBD1 or TRBD2 (5 bases each). Between the trimmed V and J ends, which lost 7 bases and 4 bases, there was a span of 11 bases. From germline, CDR1 is MNHEY and CDR2 SVGAGI. This CDR3 contains 12 residues.

The chain employs TRBV27 and TRBJ1-2, with D possibly matching TRBD1 (5 bases). CDR1 and CDR2 (germline): MNHEY, SMNVEV (reference sequence). The V and J ends lost 6 bases and 6 bases respectively, with 17 bases between them. This CDR3 is built from 14 residues. CDR3 loop: CASRSVFGGHGYTF. The CDR3 DNA reads as TGTGCCAGCAGATCGGTTTTCGGGGGACATGGCTACACCTTC.

The chain has TRBV2 and TRBJ1-5; the match to TRBD1 covers 7 bases. The CDR3 totals 14 residues. With V trimmed by 6 bases and J by 4 bases, 6 bases remained unmatched. Germline-derived CDR1 and CDR2 are SNHLY and FYNNEI. CDR3 protein: CASSDNRGNQPQHF. The DNA of the CDR3 is TGTGCCAGCAGCGATAACAGGGGTAATCAGCCCCAGCATTTT.

This chain uses TRBV5-8 with TRBJ1-4, with unresolved D. Germline CDR1 reads SGHTS; CDR2 reads YDEGEE. Trimming pared 0 bases from V and 3 bases from J, leaving 12 bases between. CDR3 length equals 16 residues. The CDR3 region is CASSLALSQSNEKLFF. The CDR3 DNA is TGTGCCAGCAGCTTGGCCCTATCCCAGTCTAATGAAAAACTGTTTTTT.

The rearrangement uses TRBV11-3 and TRBJ2-1; D assignment may be TRBD1 or TRBD2 (5 bases each). The CDR3 extends over 17 amino acids. Germline CDR1 reads SGHNT; CDR2 reads YENEEA. Trimming stripped 0 bases from V and 4 bases from J, with 16 bases between. The CDR3, as DNA: TGTGCCAGCAGCTTAGATTCGGGGCCGGGCCTTTACAATGAGCAGTTCTTC. Translated, it gives CASSLDSGPGLYNEQFF. The whole variable domain, remainder taken from reference TRBV11-3 and TRBJ2-1, is EAGVVQSPRYKIIEKKQPVAFWCNPISGHNTLYWYLQNLGQGPELLIRYENEEAVDDSQLPKDRFSAERLKGVDSTLKIQPAELGDSAVYLCASSLDSGPGLYNEQFFGPGTRLTVL.

This chain joins TRBV23-1 and TRBJ2-5; 12 nucleotides align to TRBD2. TRBV23-1 is sorted into the ORF group, with uncertain function. There are 17 residues in the CDR3. V was clipped by 4 bases and J by 5 bases; unmatched bases: 11. CDR3 sequence (DNA): TGCGCCAGCAGTCTGCGGACTAGCGGGGACCGGCAGGAGACCCAGTACTTC. Encoded protein: CASSLRTSGDRQETQYF.

J is TRBJ1-2 and V is TRBV5-4; D is unclear. Trimming took 5 bases from V and 8 from J, leaving 16 bases between them. This CDR3 contains 13 residues. The germline gives CDR1 SGHNT, CDR2 YYREEE (reference sequence). The CDR3 nucleotides read TGTGCCAGCAGTCCTGACATTTATATAGGCTACACCTTC. Protein: CASSPDIYIGYTF.

V is TRBV5-6 and J is TRBJ2-5; 11 bases match TRBD2. Germline V gives CDR1 SGHDT, CDR2 YYEEEE. V was pared by 2 bases and J by 4 bases, with 7 bases of the junction left unmatched. The CDR3 extends over 16 amino acids. CDR3 loop: CASSFNSGGALETQYF. In DNA form, the CDR3 reads TGTGCCAGCAGCTTTAATAGCGGGGGGGCCTTAGAGACCCAGTACTTC. Variable domain in full (rest from reference TRBV5-6 and TRBJ2-5): DAGVTQSPTHLIKTRGQQVTLRCSPKSGHDTVSWYQQALGQGPQFIFQYYEEEERQRGNFPDRFSGHQFPNYSSELNVNALLLGDSALYLCASSFNSGGALETQYFGPGTRLLVL.

The CDR3 sequence: CASSVLSQEPQHF. Here the CDR3 DNA reads TGTGCCAGCAGTGTGCTTTCGCAGGAGCCCCAGCATTTT. J is TRBJ1-5 and V is TRBV2, with unresolved D. The CDR3 has 13 residues. V shed 4 bases and J shed 8 bases, with 12 bases lying between them. CDR1 and CDR2 from the germline V gene are SNHLY and FYNNEI.

The chain couples TRBV28 to TRBJ1-5; no firm D call. V was trimmed by 2 bases and J by 6 bases, leaving 17 bases between them. Germline CDR1 reads MDHEN; CDR2 reads SYDVKM. CDR3 length: 16 residues. The CDR3 coding sequence is TGTGCCAGCAGTTTAATGCCCCCTAAACGGGGTCAGCCCCAGCATTTT. Protein: CASSLMPPKRGQPQHF.

This chain links TRBV4-1 with TRBJ2-7; 11 nucleotides agree with TRBD2. Germline CDR1 is MGHRA and CDR2 is YSYEKL. The CDR3 runs to 19 residues. The trim removed 4 bases at V and 6 bases at J, leaving 20 bases unmatched. CDR3 residues: CASSRIAFSLAGAQGEQYF. As DNA, the CDR3 is TGCGCCAGCAGCCGAATAGCCTTTTCACTAGCGGGGGCCCAGGGCGAGCAGTACTTC.

Only one count was recorded for this clone. V and J are TRBV19 and TRBJ2-2; D is unresolved. Trimming removed 6 bases from V and 2 bases from J, with 4 bases in between. The length of the CDR3 is 12 residues. Germline V CDR1 and CDR2: LNHDA, SQIVND (reference sequence). CDR3 nucleotides: TGTGCCAGTAGATTTAACACCGGGGAGCTGTTTTTT. It yields the protein CASRFNTGELFF.

The genes are TRBV15 and TRBJ2-1; 7 nucleotides line up with TRBD2. Germline V lookup: CDR1 LNHNV, CDR2 YYDKDF (reference sequence). The V segment lost 3 bases and the J segment 3 bases; nucleotides outside the gene matches: 5. The CDR3 spans 15 residues. CDR3 region: CATSSLSGIYNEQFF. The CDR3 DNA sequence: TGTGCCACCAGCAGCTTAAGCGGGATCTACAATGAGCAGTTCTTC.

This chain joins TRBV7-2 and TRBJ2-2, with TRBD2 as a possible D gene (6 bases). The ends were cut back, 3 bases at V and 4 bases at J, with 15 bases in the middle. The CDR3 is 16 residues long. Per the germline V gene, CDR1 is SGHTA and CDR2 is FQGNSA. The CDR3 loop is CASSLRAGYLTGELFF. In DNA form, the CDR3 reads TGTGCCAGCAGCTTGCGGGCGGGGTACCTCACCGGGGAGCTGTTTTTT.

The chain combines TRBV27 with TRBJ2-3, with D possibly TRBD1 on 5 matching bases. Germline V gives CDR1 MNHEY, CDR2 SMNVEV (reference sequence). The V gene lost 6 bases and the J gene lost 2 bases, with 18 bases spanning the gap. The CDR3 is 16 residues long. CDR3 sequence reads: CASSRSWGKITDTQYF. The CDR3 nucleotides are TGTGCCAGCAGCCGATCGTGGGGCAAAATCACAGATACGCAGTATTTT.

Concerning this clone itself: The junction departs from the called germline gene at one end, perhaps through a read error. This chain joins TRBV6-1 and TRBJ2-7, with D possibly being TRBD1 or TRBD2 (5 bases each). The CDR3 spans 17 residues. Germline V gives CDR1 MNHNS, CDR2 SASEGT. Written as DNA, the CDR3 is TGTGCCATCAGTGAGGGACCAGAAATCACGTTGACTTTGGAGCAGTACTTC. Translation gives CAISEGPEITLTLEQYF.

This clone is labeled medium-sized (0.01 to 0.1%). The chain has TRBV4-1 and TRBJ1-4, with 7 bases lining up with TRBD1. The CDR3 is made up of 15 amino acids. Germline values: CDR1 MGHRA, CDR2 YSYEKL. J was trimmed by 5 bases and V by 1 base; bases with no gene match: 4. CDR3 DNA sequence: TGCGCCAGCAGCCAAGTGGGAGGGGGCAATGAAAAACTGTTTTTT. Protein: CASSQVGGGNEKLFF.